This is a list of T cell receptor beta chains from one sample in a study of cytomegalovirus exposure and HLA in healthy donors. Clones were sequenced by immunoSEQ multiplex PCR, and TCRdb holds only the in-frame ones, with some missing. The sample data list 70,000 to 100,000 clones. The sequenced sample consisted of PBMCs. These receptors all come from a man between 18 and 35 years old in good health and CMV-seropositive. CDR3s include the opening cysteine and the closing phenylalanine or tryptophan. Each record gives: D gene, J gene, V gene, CDR3 protein, CDR3 DNA. D genes are given only for firm matches.

>TRBD1|TRBJ1-1|TRBV5-4
CASSLTGTAEAFF
TGTGCCAGCAGCTTGACCGGGACAGCCGAAGCTTTCTTT
>-|TRBJ2-5|TRBV15
CATSWEGVRQETQYF
TGTGCCACCTCCTGGGAGGGGGTCCGTCAAGAGACCCAGTACTTC
>-|TRBJ1-1|TRBV29-1
CSVLFYGGHPGYEAFF
TGCAGCGTTTTGTTCTATGGGGGACACCCAGGTTATGAAGCTTTCTTT
>-|TRBJ1-1|TRBV5-3
CARNPPGESTEAFF
TGTGCCAGAAACCCACCAGGGGAATCCACTGAAGCTTTCTTT
>TRBD1|TRBJ1-2|TRBV28
CASRSPGQGMSYGYTF
TGTGCCAGCAGGTCCCCGGGACAGGGTATGTCCTATGGCTACACCTTC
>TRBD1|TRBJ2-5|TRBV28
CASNDRDRVWTQYF
TGTGCCAGCAATGACCGGGACAGGGTATGGACCCAGTACTTC
>TRBD2|TRBJ2-2|TRBV6-6
CASSYGREKGGELFF
TGTGCCAGCAGTTACGGGCGGGAGAAAGGCGGGGAGCTGTTTTTT
>-|TRBJ1-3|TRBV19
CASSTLRASSGNTIYF
TGTGCCAGTAGTACCCTCAGGGCATCCTCTGGAAACACCATATATTTT
>-|TRBJ2-7|TRBV4-1
CASSQDRSGESDEQYF
TGCGCCAGCAGCCAAGATCGATCGGGAGAGAGTGACGAGCAGTACTTC
>TRBD2|TRBJ2-1|TRBV6-4
CASSDRTSGYNEQFF
TGTGCCAGCAGTGACCGGACTAGCGGATACAATGAGCAGTTCTTC
>-|TRBJ1-1|TRBV28
CASSPLRRGPEAFF
TGTGCCAGCAGTCCACTTAGAAGGGGTCCTGAAGCTTTCTTT
>-|TRBJ1-2|TRBV5-4
CASSLGPAGSNYGYTF
TGTGCCAGCAGCTTGGGTCCGGCAGGGTCTAACTATGGCTACACCTTC
>-|TRBJ2-2|TRBV10-3
CAISEKLHANTGELFF
TGTGCCATCAGTGAGAAGTTACACGCGAACACCGGGGAGCTGTTTTTT
>-|TRBJ2-5|TRBV5-1
CASSLGAGMISETQYF
TGCGCCAGCAGCTTGGGAGCCGGGATGATCTCGGAGACCCAGTACTTC
>-|TRBJ2-1|TRBV5-1
CASSFPGVGEQFF
TGCGCCAGCAGCTTTCCAGGGGTAGGTGAGCAGTTCTTC
>TRBD1|TRBJ2-7|TRBV6-5
CASSLGQGAYEQYF
TGTGCCAGCAGTCTCGGACAGGGGGCCTACGAGCAGTACTTC
>TRBD2|TRBJ2-7|TRBV7-8
CASSLWEGMAYEQYF
TGTGCCAGCAGCTTATGGGAGGGAATGGCCTACGAGCAGTACTTC
>TRBD1|TRBJ1-3|TRBV19
CASSQDRSSGNTIYF
TGTGCCAGTAGCCAGGACAGGAGCTCTGGAAACACCATATATTTT
>-|TRBJ2-7|TRBV19
CASSPGRDIDMRYEQYF
TGTGCCAGTAGTCCGGGCCGGGACATAGATATGAGATACGAGCAGTACTTC
>TRBD1|TRBJ1-4|TRBV25-1
CASSDLAGGDSEKLFF
TGTGCCAGCAGTGATCTGGCAGGGGGCGACTCTGAAAAACTGTTTTTT
>TRBD1|TRBJ1-2|TRBV7-9
CASSSDDRVYGYTF
TGTGCCAGCAGCTCCGACGACAGGGTCTACGGCTACACCTTC
>-|TRBJ2-7|TRBV6-1
CASSVTGYEQYF
TGTGCCAGCAGTGTCACAGGCTACGAGCAGTACTTC